These 28 T cell receptor beta chains originate from one sample sequenced in a study of cytomegalovirus exposure and HLA in healthy donors. The PCR employed 60 Vbeta primers together with 13 Jbeta primers. Profiling relied on immunoSEQ multiplex PCR, and the TCRdb table lists in-frame clones only, not all of them. The sample yields fewer than 200,000 clones, roughly 74% seen once. Sequenced sample: PBMCs. These receptors all stem from a male donor in good health and CMV-seronegative.

The chain recombines TRBV5-1 with TRBJ2-1; 7 positions match TRBD2. The CDR3 contains 14 residues. Germline V gene lookup returns CDR1 SGHRS and CDR2 YFSETQ. The V gene end was trimmed by 3 bases and the J gene end by 8 bases; junction bases not matched to a gene: 8. The CDR3 region has the DNA TGCGCCAGCAGCTCCGGGACTATGTGGGATGAGCAGTTCTTC. The encoded protein is CASSSGTMWDEQFF.

This clone was seen a few times. V gene TRBV6-5 combines with J gene TRBJ2-1, with 7 positions matching TRBD1. V lost 2 bases to trimming and J lost 4 bases; unmatched junction nucleotides: 5. This CDR3 region has 15 residues. Germline V lookup: CDR1 MNHEY, CDR2 SVGAGI. The DNA for the CDR3 is TGTGCCAGCAGTTACGAAGGACAGGATTACAATGAGCAGTTCTTC. Amino acids: CASSYEGQDYNEQFF.

The count of this clone is one. The J gene is TRBJ2-3, the V gene TRBV2, with D perhaps TRBD2 (6 bases). Germline loops: CDR1 SNHLY, CDR2 FYNNEI. V lost 4 bases and J 1 base, leaving 12 bases between the germline ends. This CDR3 is 15 amino acids long. CDR3 amino acids: CASSGGASGTDTQYF. The DNA of the CDR3 is TGTGCCAGCAGTGGCGGGGCGTCTGGCACAGATACGCAGTATTTT.

This clone has just a few counts. CDR3 nucleotide sequence: TGTGCCAGCTCACCAAGGTTACCGGCGGGAAGCGAGGAGCTGTTTTTT. This translates into CASSPRLPAGSEELFF. This chain joins TRBV18 and TRBJ2-2, with D possibly matching TRBD2 (6 bases). The CDR3 totals 16 residues. Germline CDR1 KGHSH, CDR2 LQKENI. Trimming stripped 2 bases from V and 10 bases from J, with 20 bases between.

The rearrangement uses TRBV9 and TRBJ2-5, with 8 bases lining up with TRBD1. Looked up from germline, CDR1 is SGDLS and CDR2 is YYNGEE. The CDR3 has 15 amino acids. The V segment lost 3 bases and the J segment 5 bases; nucleotides outside the gene matches: 9. The CDR3 DNA follows: TGTGCCAGCAGCGGACAGGGGATAATTCGGGAGACCCAGTACTTC. This sequence encodes CASSGQGIIRETQYF.

As to this clone: This specimen includes other DNA sequences encoding the same CDR3. The CDR3 bases are TGTGCCAGCAGCGTAGCGGGAATGAACACTGAAGCTTTCTTT. Amino acid sequence: CASSVAGMNTEAFF. The chain links TRBV9 to TRBJ1-1; D is ambiguous. CDR1 and CDR2 from the germline V gene are SGDLS and YYNGEE. The CDR3 extends over 14 amino acids. V lost 0 bases and J lost 0, with 6 bases in between.

V gene TRBV5-1 combines with J gene TRBJ1-2, with D possibly being TRBD1 (5 bases). Trimming left V 3 bases short and J 7 bases short, with 16 bases between. The length of the CDR3 is 14 residues. Germline V CDR1 and CDR2: SGHRS, YFSETQ. CDR3 amino acids: CASSYLQGSGGYTF. Here the CDR3 DNA reads TGCGCCAGCAGCTACCTCCAGGGAAGTGGTGGCTACACCTTC.

J is TRBJ2-3 and V is TRBV7-2; no clear D gene. Trimming removed 1 base at V and 2 bases at J, with 10 bases between. The CDR3 sequence is 15 residues long. Germline V lookup: CDR1 SGHTA, CDR2 FQGNSA. In nucleotides, the CDR3 is TGTGCCAGCAGCTTAGTGGGCCTCTACACAGATACGCAGTATTTT. Translating gives CASSLVGLYTDTQYF.

This clone was picked up a small number of times. The rearrangement joins TRBV5-1 to TRBJ2-1; no definite D call. Between the trimmed V and J ends, which lost 0 bases and 3 bases, there was a span of 4 bases. Germline V CDR1 and CDR2: SGHRS, YFSETQ. The CDR3 consists of 13 residues. As DNA, the CDR3 is TGCGCCAGCAGCTTGGACGGCTACAATGAGCAGTTCTTC. Amino acids: CASSLDGYNEQFF.

The chain carries TRBV5-8 and TRBJ1-2; D is unresolved. Trimming cost V 5 bases and J 4 bases, with 9 bases left between them. This CDR3 contains 12 residues. Germline CDR1 and CDR2: SGHTS and YDEGEE. The CDR3 spells CASSRVSYGYTF. Here the CDR3 DNA reads TGTGCCAGCAGTCGAGTTAGCTATGGCTACACCTTC.

V gene TRBV2 combines with J gene TRBJ1-1; 7 nucleotides align to TRBD1. V shed 8 bases and J 1 base; nucleotides not matched to a gene: 4. CDR1 is SNHLY, CDR2 FYNNEI, per germline. CDR3 length: 13 residues. In nucleotides, the CDR3 is TGTGCCAGCCCCCGGGACAGGAACACTGAAGCTTTCTTT. It translates to CASPRDRNTEAFF.

In this sample, this clone turned up once. The genes are TRBV23-1 and TRBJ2-3; D might be TRBD1 (6 bases). TRBV23-1 is labeled an ORF, and its function is uncertain. This CDR3 comprises 14 residues. Trimming took off 4 bases at V and 4 bases at J, with 12 bases between the two ends. The CDR3 here is CASSPRQEPDTQYF. CDR3 DNA: TGCGCCAGCAGTCCCCGACAGGAACCAGATACGCAGTATTTT.

This clone has more than one count but fewer than ten. The chain recombines TRBV9 with TRBJ2-1, with 10 bases fitting TRBD1. Germline CDR1 SGDLS, CDR2 YYNGEE. CDR3 length: 16 amino acids. Trimming removed 4 bases from V and 4 bases from J; junction bases left unmatched: 8. Here the CDR3 reads CASSYDRDRGYNEQFF. In DNA form, the CDR3 reads TGTGCCAGCAGCTACGACCGGGACAGGGGATACAATGAGCAGTTCTTC. The entire variable domain, with the rest obtained from reference TRBV9 and TRBJ2-1, is as follows: DSGVTQTPKHLITATGQRVTLRCSPRSGDLSVYWYQQSLDQGLQFLIQYYNGEERAKGNILERFSAQQFPDLHSELNLSSLELGDSALYFCASSYDRDRGYNEQFFGPGTRLTVL.

The chain is built from TRBV6-5 and TRBJ1-2; weak D call: TRBD1 (6 bases). In germline, CDR1 is MNHEY, CDR2 SVGAGI. V gave up 0 bases and J gave up 8 bases, with 13 bases separating them. CDR3 length: 14 residues. The CDR3 loop is CASSYSSAGAGYTF. The CDR3 nucleotides read TGTGCCAGCAGTTACTCGTCGGCAGGGGCCGGCTACACCTTC.

This sequence joins TRBV9 and TRBJ2-1, with TRBD2 identical over 11 bases. From germline, CDR1 is SGDLS and CDR2 YYNGEE. After removal of 4 bases from V and 7 bases from J, the junction contained 7 bases not matched to a gene. The CDR3 runs to 15 residues. CDR3 amino acids: CASSPPGTSGNEQFF. The CDR3 region has the DNA TGTGCCAGCAGCCCACCCGGGACTAGCGGTAATGAGCAGTTCTTC.

The rearrangement joins TRBV15 to TRBJ2-5; a weak D match, TRBD1 (5 bases). In germline, CDR1 is LNHNV, CDR2 YYDKDF (reference sequence). The CDR3 has 15 residues. Trimming cost V 1 base and J 4 bases, with 13 bases left between them. The CDR3 reads CATSRVHGHAETQYF. The CDR3 bases are TGTGCCACCAGCAGAGTTCACGGACATGCAGAGACCCAGTACTTC. Combining the CDR3 with reference TRBV15 and TRBJ2-5 gives the whole variable domain DAMVIQNPRYQVTQFGKPVTLSCSQTLNHNVMYWYQQKSSQAPKLLFHYYDKDFNNEADTPDNFQSRRPNTSFCFLDIRSPGLGDTAMYLCATSRVHGHAETQYFGPGTRLLVL.

The chain joins TRBV4-3 to TRBJ2-5, with D possibly TRBD2 on 7 matching bases. The CDR3 length is 15 residues. Trimming stripped 2 bases from V and 5 bases from J, with 15 bases between. CDR1 and CDR2 from the germline V gene are LGHNA and YSLEER. CDR3 protein: CASSQNEGGGETQYF. The CDR3 bases are TGCGCCAGCAGCCAAAATGAGGGGGGAGGGGAGACCCAGTACTTC.

This chain links TRBV27 with TRBJ2-1; 7 nucleotides match TRBD2. Trimming at V came to 4 bases and at J to 8 bases, leaving 5 bases not matched to a gene. The CDR3 extends over 13 amino acids. Germline CDR1 MNHEY, CDR2 SMNVEV (reference sequence). DNA for the CDR3: TGTGCCAGCAGTTCCGGACTAGAAGATGAGCAGTTCTTC. This encodes CASSSGLEDEQFF.

As for this clone: An end of the junction does not agree with germline; a read error may underlie this. Distinct nucleotide sequences in the sample also encode this CDR3. The chain employs TRBV6-5 and TRBJ1-1; 10 positions match TRBD1. This CDR3 has 12 amino acids. CDR1 and CDR2 (germline): MNHEY, SVGAGI. The CDR3 region has the DNA TGTGCTAGCAGGACAGGGGGGGCTGAAGCTTTCTTT. This sequence encodes CASRTGGAEAFF.

This chain connects TRBV28 to TRBJ1-4; tentative D call: TRBD1 (5 bases). Germline CDR1 is MDHEN and CDR2 is SYDVKM. The length of the CDR3 is 11 residues. V was clipped by 6 bases and J by 8 bases, with 7 bases between them. DNA for the CDR3: TGTGCCAGCAGCGGGGGGGAAAAACTGTTTTTT. This sequence encodes CASSGGEKLFF. The variable domain in full, completed from reference TRBV28 and TRBJ1-4, reads DVKVTQSSRYLVKRTGEKVFLECVQDMDHENMFWYRQDPGLGLRLIYFSYDVKMKEKGDIPEGYSVSREKKERFSLILESASTNQTSMYLCASSGGEKLFFGSGTQLSVL.

The V call is TRBV29-1, the J call TRBJ2-3, with D perhaps TRBD2 (5 bases). V lost 2 bases and J 2 bases, leaving 11 bases between the germline ends. CDR1 SQVTM and CDR2 ANQGSEA come from the germline V gene. The CDR3 covers 14 residues. The CDR3 nucleotides read TGCAGCGTTGAATTTCAGCGGATCACAGATACGCAGTATTTT. It translates to CSVEFQRITDTQYF.

This rearrangement joins TRBV4-3 to TRBJ2-1; no firm D call. This CDR3 is built from 13 residues. The V end was cut by 3 bases, the J end by 7 bases, with 10 bases between. CDR1 and CDR2 from the germline V gene are LGHNA and YSLEER. The CDR3 sequence is CASSQERRNEQFF. DNA of the CDR3: TGCGCCAGCAGCCAGGAGCGTCGGAATGAGCAGTTCTTC.

This clone came up once. The chain links TRBV5-1 to TRBJ2-7, with D possibly matching TRBD2 (6 bases). Germline V gene sequence: CDR1 SGHRS, CDR2 YFSETQ. The CDR3 is 14 residues long. V lost 4 bases and J 3 bases, leaving 14 bases between the germline ends. The CDR3 loop is CASSGREPIYEQYF. CDR3 nucleotides: TGCGCCAGCAGCGGCCGGGAGCCTATCTACGAGCAGTACTTC.

The gene calls are TRBV7-9 and TRBJ2-3; 10 bases are shared with TRBD2. The CDR3 totals 15 residues. J was trimmed by 3 bases and V by 5 bases; bases with no gene match: 5. Germline loops: CDR1 SEHNR, CDR2 FQNEAQ (reference sequence). This CDR3 is CASSRTSGVTDTQYF. In DNA form, the CDR3 reads TGTGCCAGCAGCCGCACTAGCGGGGTTACAGATACGCAGTATTTT.

This chain connects TRBV7-2 to TRBJ2-2; D might be TRBD1 (6 bases). CDR1 is SGHTA, CDR2 FQGNSA, per germline. V lost 3 bases, J lost 7 bases, and 15 bases lay in between. This CDR3 has 15 residues. The CDR3 region is CASSLVGALVGELFF. CDR3 in DNA: TGTGCCAGCAGCTTGGTGGGGGCTTTGGTCGGGGAGCTGTTTTTT.

The genes are TRBV9 and TRBJ2-1; a weak D match, TRBD2 (5 bases). CDR3 length: 16 amino acids. V lost 4 bases and J lost 4, with 18 bases in between. Germline CDR1 is SGDLS and CDR2 is YYNGEE. In DNA form, the CDR3 reads TGTGCCAGCAGCCCCCCGAGCGGCCCAACTTACAATGAGCAGTTCTTC. It codes for CASSPPSGPTYNEQFF.

This clone was detected only a few times. The CDR3 nucleotides read TGTGCCAGCAGTGGGGCGGGAGTAAGCTCTCCGCAGTATTTT. The encoded protein is CASSGAGVSSPQYF. The chain uses TRBV25-1 and TRBJ2-3; 7 nucleotides align to TRBD2. CDR3 length: 14 residues. Looked up from germline, CDR1 is MGHDK and CDR2 is SYGVNS. J gave up 10 bases and V 4 bases, and 11 bases lay outside the gene matches.

The genes are TRBV4-1 and TRBJ1-5, with 7 bases identical to TRBD1. The CDR3 extends over 15 amino acids. Germline lookup yields CDR1 MGHRA and CDR2 YSYEKL. V shed 2 bases, J shed 4 bases, and the junction held 5 bases outside the gene matches. The CDR3 here is CASSQSTGANQPQHF. The CDR3 nucleotides read TGCGCCAGCAGCCAATCTACAGGGGCGAATCAGCCCCAGCATTTT.